This T cell receptor (beta chain) was sequenced in a study of cytomegalovirus exposure and HLA in healthy donors. Study-level findings and limits: There were 160 or so TCR beta chains listed as cytomegalovirus-associated. The presence/absence work took it that sequencing depth was about the same across donors. In terms of immune exposure information, only CMV serostatus was available.

CDR3 length: 20 amino acids. Germline lookup yields CDR1 MGHRA and CDR2 YSYEKL. The V segment lost 3 bases and the J segment 0 bases; nucleotides outside the gene matches: 14. PCR primers comprised 60 Vbeta and 13 Jbeta primers. The assay was immunoSEQ multiplex PCR, and TCRdb's table has in-frame clones only and misses some. The sample comprises 150,000 to 200,000 clones, about 81% of which are singletons, and around 0.91% rests with the top ten. As to this clone: Its antigen is not known.

Sequenced sample: PBMCs. The sequence was obtained from a girl aged 2 to 10 in good health and CMV-seropositive. The J gene is TRBJ2-6, the V gene TRBV4-1; TRBD2 matches 7 bases. CDR3 region: CASSQPPPTSWGSGANVLTF. Written as DNA, the CDR3 is TGCGCCAGCAGCCAGCCCCCACCGACTAGCTGGGGCTCTGGGGCCAACGTCCTGACTTTC.